The subject of this entry is one TCR beta chain. Its antigen remains unidentified. This entry comes from a study of cytomegalovirus exposure and HLA in healthy donors. Study-level findings and limits: The authors listed roughly 150 TCR beta chains as cytomegalovirus-associated. Reportedly, cytomegalovirus status was diagnosed with high sensitivity and specificity.

V lost 0 bases, J lost 6 bases, and 11 bases stayed unmatched. Germline lookup yields CDR1 MGHRA and CDR2 YSYEKL. CDR3 size: 18 residues. Measured with immunoSEQ multiplex PCR; TCRdb has only the in-frame clones, and not every one. In the table there are about 95,000 clones, around 84% of which are singletons. This clonotype was obtained from a man between 18 and 35 years old in good health and CMV-seropositive. The specimen sequenced was PBMCs. This chain uses TRBV4-1 with TRBJ2-1, with 10 bases that match TRBD2. The DNA for the CDR3 is TGCGCCAGCAGCCAAGACGGGGGCCCGGGACTAGCGCGCAATGAGCAGTTCTTC. Translated: CASSQDGGPGLARNEQFF.